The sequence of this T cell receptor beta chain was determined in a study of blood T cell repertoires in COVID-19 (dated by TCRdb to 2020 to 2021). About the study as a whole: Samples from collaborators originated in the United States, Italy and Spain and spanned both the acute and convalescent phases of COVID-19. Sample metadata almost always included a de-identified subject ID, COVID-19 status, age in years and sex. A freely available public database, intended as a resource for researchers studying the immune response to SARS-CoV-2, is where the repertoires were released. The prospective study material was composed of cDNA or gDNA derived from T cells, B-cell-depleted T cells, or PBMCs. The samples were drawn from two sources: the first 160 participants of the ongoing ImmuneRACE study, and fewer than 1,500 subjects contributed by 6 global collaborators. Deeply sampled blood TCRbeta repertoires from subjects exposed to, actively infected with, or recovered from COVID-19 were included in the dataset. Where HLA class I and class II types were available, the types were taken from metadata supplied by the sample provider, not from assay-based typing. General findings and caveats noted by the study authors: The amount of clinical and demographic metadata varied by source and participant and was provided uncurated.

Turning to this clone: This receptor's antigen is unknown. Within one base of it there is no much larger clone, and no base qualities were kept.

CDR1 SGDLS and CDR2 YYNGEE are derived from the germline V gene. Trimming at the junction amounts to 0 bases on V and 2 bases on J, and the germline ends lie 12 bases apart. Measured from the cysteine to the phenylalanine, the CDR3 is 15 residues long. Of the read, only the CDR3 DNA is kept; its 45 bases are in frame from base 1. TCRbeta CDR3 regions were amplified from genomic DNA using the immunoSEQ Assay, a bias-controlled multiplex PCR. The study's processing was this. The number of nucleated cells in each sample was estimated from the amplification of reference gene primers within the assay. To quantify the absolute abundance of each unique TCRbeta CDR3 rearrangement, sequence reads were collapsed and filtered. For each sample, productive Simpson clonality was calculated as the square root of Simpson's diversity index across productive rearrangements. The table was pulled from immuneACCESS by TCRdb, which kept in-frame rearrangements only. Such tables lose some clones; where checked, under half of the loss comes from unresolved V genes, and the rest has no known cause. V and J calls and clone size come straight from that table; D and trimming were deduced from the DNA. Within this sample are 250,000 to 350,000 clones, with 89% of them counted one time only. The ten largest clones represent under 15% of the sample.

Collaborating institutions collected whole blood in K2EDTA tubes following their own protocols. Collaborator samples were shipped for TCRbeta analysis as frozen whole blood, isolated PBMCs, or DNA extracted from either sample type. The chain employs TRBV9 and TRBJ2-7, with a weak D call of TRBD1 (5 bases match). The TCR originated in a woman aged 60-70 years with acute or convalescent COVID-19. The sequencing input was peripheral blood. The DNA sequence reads TGTGCCAGCAGCGTAGGGCAGGGTGAAACCTACGAGCAGTACTTC. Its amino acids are CASSVGQGETYEQYF.